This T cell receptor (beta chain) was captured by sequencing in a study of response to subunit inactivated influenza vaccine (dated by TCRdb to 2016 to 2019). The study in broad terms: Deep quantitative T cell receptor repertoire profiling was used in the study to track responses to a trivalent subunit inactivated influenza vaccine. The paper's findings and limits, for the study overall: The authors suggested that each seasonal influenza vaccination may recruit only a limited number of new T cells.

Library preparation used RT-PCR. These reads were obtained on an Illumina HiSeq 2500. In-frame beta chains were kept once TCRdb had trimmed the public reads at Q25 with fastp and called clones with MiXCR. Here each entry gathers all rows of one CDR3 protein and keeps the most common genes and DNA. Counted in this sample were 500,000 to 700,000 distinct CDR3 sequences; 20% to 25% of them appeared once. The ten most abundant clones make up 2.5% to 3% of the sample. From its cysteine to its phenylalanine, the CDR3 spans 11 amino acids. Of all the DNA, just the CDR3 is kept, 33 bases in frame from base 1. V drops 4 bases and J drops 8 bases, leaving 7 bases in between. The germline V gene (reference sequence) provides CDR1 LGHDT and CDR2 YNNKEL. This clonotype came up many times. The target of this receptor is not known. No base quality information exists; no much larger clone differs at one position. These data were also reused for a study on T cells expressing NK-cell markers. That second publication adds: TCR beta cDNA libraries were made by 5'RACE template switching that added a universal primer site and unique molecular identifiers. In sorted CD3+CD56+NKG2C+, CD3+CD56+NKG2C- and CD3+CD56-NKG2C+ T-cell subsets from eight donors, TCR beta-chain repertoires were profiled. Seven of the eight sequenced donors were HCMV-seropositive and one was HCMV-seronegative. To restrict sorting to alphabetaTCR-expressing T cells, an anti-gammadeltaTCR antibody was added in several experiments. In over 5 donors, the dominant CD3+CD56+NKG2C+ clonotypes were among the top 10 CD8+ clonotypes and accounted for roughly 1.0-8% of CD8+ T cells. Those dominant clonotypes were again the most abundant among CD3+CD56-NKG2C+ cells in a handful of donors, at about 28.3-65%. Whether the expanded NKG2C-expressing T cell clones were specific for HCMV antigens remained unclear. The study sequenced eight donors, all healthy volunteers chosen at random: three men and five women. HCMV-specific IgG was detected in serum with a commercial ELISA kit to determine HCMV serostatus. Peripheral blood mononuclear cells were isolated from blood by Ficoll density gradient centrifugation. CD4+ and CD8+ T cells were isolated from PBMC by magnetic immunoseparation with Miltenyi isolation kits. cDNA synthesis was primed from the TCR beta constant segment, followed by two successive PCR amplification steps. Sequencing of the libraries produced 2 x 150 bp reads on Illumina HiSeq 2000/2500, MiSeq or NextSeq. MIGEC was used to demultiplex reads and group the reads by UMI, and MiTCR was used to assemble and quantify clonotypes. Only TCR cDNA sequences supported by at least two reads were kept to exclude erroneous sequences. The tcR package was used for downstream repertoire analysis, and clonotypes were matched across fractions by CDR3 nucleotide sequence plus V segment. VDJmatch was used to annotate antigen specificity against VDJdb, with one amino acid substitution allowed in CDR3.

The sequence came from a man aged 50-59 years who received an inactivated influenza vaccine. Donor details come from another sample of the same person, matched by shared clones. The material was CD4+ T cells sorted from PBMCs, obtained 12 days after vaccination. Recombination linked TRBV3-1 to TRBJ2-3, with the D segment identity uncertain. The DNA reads TGTGCCAGCAGCCTTGGCCCTACGCAGTATTTT. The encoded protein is CASSLGPTQYF.